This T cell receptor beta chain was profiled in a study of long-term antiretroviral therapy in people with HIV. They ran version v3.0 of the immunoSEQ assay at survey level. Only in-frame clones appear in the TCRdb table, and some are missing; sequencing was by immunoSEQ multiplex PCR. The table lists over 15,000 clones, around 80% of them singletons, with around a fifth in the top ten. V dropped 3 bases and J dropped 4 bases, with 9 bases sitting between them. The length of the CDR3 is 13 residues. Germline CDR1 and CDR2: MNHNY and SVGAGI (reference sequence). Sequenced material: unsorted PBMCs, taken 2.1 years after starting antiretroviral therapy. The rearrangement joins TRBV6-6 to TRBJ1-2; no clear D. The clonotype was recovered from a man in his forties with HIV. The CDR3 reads CASSYRDSYGYTF. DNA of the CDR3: TGTGCCAGCAGTTATCGCGACTCCTATGGCTACACCTTC.